Given below is one T cell receptor beta chain in context. Its matching antigen is unknown. 60 Vbeta and 13 Jbeta primers were used in PCR. The repertoire was sequenced with immunoSEQ multiplex PCR; TCRdb's copy has only in-frame clones and lacks some. The profile shows around 130,000 clones, more than 70% of them singletons. The sample originates from a study of cytomegalovirus exposure and HLA in healthy donors. Study-level points and caveats: Within an earlier analysis, most TCR beta V segments proved productive either about 90% or about 30% of the time. The authors later found most CMV-associated TCR beta chains appeared HLA-restricted. Presence/absence analyses assumed roughly uniform sequencing depth across donors. The study put 150 to 200 TCR beta chains on its list as cytomegalovirus-associated.

Trimming cost V 5 bases and J 1 base, with 15 bases left between them. Per the germline V gene, CDR1 is MDHEN and CDR2 is SYDVKM. The CDR3 has 16 amino acids. The sequence was obtained from a woman aged 55-69 years in good health and CMV-seronegative. Sequencing was performed on PBMCs. The rearrangement uses TRBV28 and TRBJ2-1; possible D gene TRBD2, 6 bases. The CDR3 DNA reads as TGTGCCAGCAGTCGTGGGAGGCTTTTTTCCTACAATGAGCAGTTCTTC. Its protein product is CASSRGRLFSYNEQFF.